The rows below give T cell receptor beta chains drawn from one sample of a study of blood T cell repertoires in COVID-19. Clones were read by immunoSEQ multiplex PCR, and TCRdb kept only the in-frame ones, dropping some. The sample has about 140,000 clones, over 60% seen once. Sequenced: peripheral blood. These receptors were taken from a woman in her forties or fifties with active or convalescent COVID-19. The CDR3 runs from the conserved cysteine through the conserved F or W. Each record gives: J gene, D gene, V gene, clone size, CDR3 DNA, CDR3 protein. A D gene is named only where the DNA matches it firmly. The size entry is marked missing in some rows and otherwise reads once, few, many or a size class.

j_call: TRBJ1-3
d_call: .
v_call: TRBV30
clone_size: few
cdr3_nt: TGTGCCTGGGTTGCTAGAACGGGAAACACCATATATTTT
cdr3_aa: CAWVARTGNTIYF

j_call: TRBJ1-2
d_call: TRBD1
v_call: TRBV9
clone_size: .
cdr3_nt: TGTGCCAGCAGCGCGGACAGGGGTGTTAACTATGGCTACACCTTC
cdr3_aa: CASSADRGVNYGYTF

j_call: TRBJ2-2
d_call: .
v_call: TRBV7-8
clone_size: .
cdr3_nt: TGTGCCAGCAGCTTCCCCGGGGGGGGGACAGGGATCTCCGGGGAGCTGTTTTTT
cdr3_aa: CASSFPGGGTGISGELFF

j_call: TRBJ1-2
d_call: TRBD1
v_call: TRBV9
clone_size: .
cdr3_nt: TGTGCCAGCAGCGCCGGGACAGGCCTCTATGGCTACACCTTC
cdr3_aa: CASSAGTGLYGYTF

j_call: TRBJ2-4
d_call: TRBD2
v_call: TRBV9
clone_size: .
cdr3_nt: TGTGCCAGCAGCTCAGGACTAGCGGAGAAAAACATTCAGTACTTC
cdr3_aa: CASSSGLAEKNIQYF

j_call: TRBJ2-3
d_call: .
v_call: TRBV6-5
clone_size: .
cdr3_nt: TGTGCCAGCAGCTCGAGGGATACAAGCACAGATACGCAGTATTTT
cdr3_aa: CASSSRDTSTDTQYF

j_call: TRBJ2-1
d_call: TRBD2
v_call: TRBV19
clone_size: .
cdr3_nt: TGTGCCAGTAGTACTACCGCTGGGGGGGATGAGCAGTTCTTC
cdr3_aa: CASSTTAGGDEQFF

j_call: TRBJ1-4
d_call: .
v_call: TRBV9
clone_size: .
cdr3_nt: TGTGCCAGCAGCGCCGGAGCTAATGAAAAACTGTTTTTT
cdr3_aa: CASSAGANEKLFF

j_call: TRBJ1-5
d_call: .
v_call: TRBV7-3
clone_size: .
cdr3_nt: TGTGCCAGCAGCCCAACAGGTGGTAATCAGCCCCAGCATTTT
cdr3_aa: CASSPTGGNQPQHF

j_call: TRBJ2-7
d_call: TRBD2
v_call: TRBV5-8
clone_size: .
cdr3_nt: TGTGCCAGCAGCTTGTTCTCGACTAGCGGGAGCGACGAGCAGTACTTC
cdr3_aa: CASSLFSTSGSDEQYF

j_call: TRBJ2-1
d_call: TRBD1
v_call: TRBV12-5
clone_size: .
cdr3_nt: TGTGCTAGTGGTCCGGACAGGCCGACCTACAATGAGCAGTTCTTC
cdr3_aa: CASGPDRPTYNEQFF

j_call: TRBJ1-1
d_call: .
v_call: TRBV7-9
clone_size: few
cdr3_nt: TGTGCCAGCAGCTTAGGGGCAGTGAGCACTGAAGCTTTCTTT
cdr3_aa: CASSLGAVSTEAFF

j_call: TRBJ2-3
d_call: TRBD1
v_call: TRBV2
clone_size: .
cdr3_nt: TGTGCCAGCAGCCCGGGACAGGGGATCCTCCCAGATACGCAGTATTTT
cdr3_aa: CASSPGQGILPDTQYF

j_call: TRBJ2-4
d_call: .
v_call: TRBV4-3
clone_size: .
cdr3_nt: TGCGCCAGCAGCCAAGATCTTCGGGGGGCCAAAAACATTCAGTACTTC
cdr3_aa: CASSQDLRGAKNIQYF

j_call: TRBJ2-1
d_call: TRBD2
v_call: TRBV7-9
clone_size: .
cdr3_nt: TGTGCCAGCAGCCCGACTAGCGGTTATGAGCAGTTCTTC
cdr3_aa: CASSPTSGYEQFF

j_call: TRBJ1-1
d_call: .
v_call: TRBV4-3
clone_size: .
cdr3_nt: TGCGCCAGCAGCCAAGATACGAGGGCTGAAGCTTTCTTT
cdr3_aa: CASSQDTRAEAFF

j_call: TRBJ2-6
d_call: TRBD2
v_call: TRBV3-1/TRBV3-2
clone_size: .
cdr3_nt: TGTGCCAGCAGCCTAGGGACTACTGGGGCCAACGTCCTGACTTTC
cdr3_aa: CASSLGTTGANVLTF

j_call: TRBJ2-3
d_call: .
v_call: TRBV24-1
clone_size: .
cdr3_nt: TGTGCCACCGGAGTGGCAAGGGGTACAGATACGCAGTATTTT
cdr3_aa: CATGVARGTDTQYF

j_call: TRBJ1-3
d_call: .
v_call: TRBV30
clone_size: .
cdr3_nt: TGTGCCTGGACGGGGGTGGCAAGGGGTTACTCTGGAAACACCATATATTTT
cdr3_aa: CAWTGVARGYSGNTIYF

j_call: TRBJ2-1
d_call: .
v_call: TRBV11-2
clone_size: .
cdr3_nt: TGTGCCAGCAGCTTAACTCCGGTCTCCTCCTACAATGAGCAGTTCTTC
cdr3_aa: CASSLTPVSSYNEQFF

j_call: TRBJ1-6
d_call: TRBD1
v_call: TRBV7-3
clone_size: .
cdr3_nt: TGTGCCAGCAGCCGACAGGGAAATTCACCCCTCCACTTT
cdr3_aa: CASSRQGNSPLHF

j_call: TRBJ2-3
d_call: .
v_call: TRBV5-1
clone_size: .
cdr3_nt: TGCGCCAGCAGCCCGGGGTTTGGCACAGATACGCAGTATTTT
cdr3_aa: CASSPGFGTDTQYF

j_call: TRBJ2-7
d_call: TRBD2
v_call: TRBV7-2
clone_size: .
cdr3_nt: TGTGCCAGCAGCGAACAAGCGGGAGGTATGGTCGAGCAGTACTTC
cdr3_aa: CASSEQAGGMVEQYF

j_call: TRBJ1-1
d_call: TRBD1
v_call: TRBV28
clone_size: .
cdr3_nt: TGTGCCAGCACCCTCCCGACGACAGGGGGCGACACTGAAGCTTTCTTT
cdr3_aa: CASTLPTTGGDTEAFF

j_call: TRBJ1-6
d_call: .
v_call: TRBV27
clone_size: .
cdr3_nt: TGTGCCAGCAGTTTATTGGGGGCGAATTCACCCCTCCACTTT
cdr3_aa: CASSLLGANSPLHF

j_call: TRBJ1-4
d_call: TRBD1
v_call: TRBV6-5
clone_size: .
cdr3_nt: TGTGCCAGCAGTTACGACCAGGGGGCTGCTAATGAAAAACTGTTTTTT
cdr3_aa: CASSYDQGAANEKLFF

j_call: TRBJ1-3
d_call: .
v_call: TRBV7-2
clone_size: few
cdr3_nt: TGTGCCAGCAGCTTACAACAGTTCTCTGGAAACACCATATATTTT
cdr3_aa: CASSLQQFSGNTIYF

j_call: TRBJ2-5
d_call: TRBD1
v_call: TRBV3-1/TRBV3-2
clone_size: .
cdr3_nt: TGTGCCAGCAGCCGGACAGGTTTACAAGAGACCCAGTACTTC
cdr3_aa: CASSRTGLQETQYF

j_call: TRBJ1-2
d_call: .
v_call: TRBV7-9
clone_size: .
cdr3_nt: TGTGCCAGCAGCTTAGCACAGGGTGGGGAAGGCTACACCTTC
cdr3_aa: CASSLAQGGEGYTF

j_call: TRBJ1-2
d_call: .
v_call: TRBV18
clone_size: .
cdr3_nt: TGTGCCAGCTCACCAGAGCCTCTAGGCTATGGCTACACCTTC
cdr3_aa: CASSPEPLGYGYTF

j_call: TRBJ1-2
d_call: .
v_call: TRBV7-3
clone_size: few
cdr3_nt: TGTGCCAGCAGCCCAAAGGCCAGGGTTCGGGACAAGGGGTATGGCTACACCTTC
cdr3_aa: CASSPKARVRDKGYGYTF

j_call: TRBJ2-3
d_call: TRBD2
v_call: TRBV27
clone_size: .
cdr3_nt: TGTGCCAGCAGTTCCCTAGCGGGAGGGGGCACAGATACGCAGTATTTT
cdr3_aa: CASSSLAGGGTDTQYF

j_call: TRBJ1-5
d_call: .
v_call: TRBV7-8
clone_size: .
cdr3_nt: TGTGCCAGCAGCCCCGACGGAGTTTATAGCAATCAGCCCCAGCATTTT
cdr3_aa: CASSPDGVYSNQPQHF

j_call: TRBJ2-7
d_call: TRBD2
v_call: TRBV18
clone_size: .
cdr3_nt: TGTGCCAGCTCACCGGGGTACAGCGGGGCCGCCGAGCAGTACTTC
cdr3_aa: CASSPGYSGAAEQYF

j_call: TRBJ2-7
d_call: .
v_call: TRBV23-1
clone_size: few
cdr3_nt: TGCGCCAGCAGTCAAACAGGTAGAGTTGGGACCTACGAGCAGTACTTC
cdr3_aa: CASSQTGRVGTYEQYF

j_call: TRBJ1-4
d_call: TRBD1
v_call: TRBV28
clone_size: .
cdr3_nt: TGTGCCAGCAGGAACACAGGGGGCACTAATGAAAAACTGTTTTTT
cdr3_aa: CASRNTGGTNEKLFF

j_call: TRBJ1-1
d_call: .
v_call: TRBV29-1
clone_size: .
cdr3_nt: TGCAGCGTTGCCCGGGACACTGAAGCTTTCTTT
cdr3_aa: CSVARDTEAFF

j_call: TRBJ2-3
d_call: TRBD2
v_call: TRBV30
clone_size: .
cdr3_nt: TGTGCCTGGAGCGGCGGGGGGGCTCGCACAGATACGCAGTATTTT
cdr3_aa: CAWSGGGARTDTQYF

j_call: TRBJ1-4
d_call: .
v_call: TRBV11-2
clone_size: .
cdr3_nt: TGTGCCAGCAGCCCGCGGGACGGCGGCTGGCTGTTTTTT
cdr3_aa: CASSPRDGGWLFF

j_call: TRBJ1-2
d_call: .
v_call: TRBV6-2/TRBV6-3
clone_size: .
cdr3_nt: TGTGCCAGCAGCACCCGGGACAACCTTGGCCACTATGGCTACACCTTC
cdr3_aa: CASSTRDNLGHYGYTF

j_call: TRBJ2-5
d_call: TRBD2
v_call: TRBV29-1
clone_size: .
cdr3_nt: TGCAGCGTTGTGGGTAGCGGGGCGGGAGAGACCCAGTACTTC
cdr3_aa: CSVVGSGAGETQYF

j_call: TRBJ2-1
d_call: .
v_call: TRBV30
clone_size: .
cdr3_nt: TGTGCCTGGACCGGCGGGGGCTCAGGGAAGGATGAGCAGTTCTTC
cdr3_aa: CAWTGGGSGKDEQFF

j_call: TRBJ2-1
d_call: TRBD1
v_call: TRBV9
clone_size: few
cdr3_nt: TGTGCCAGCAGCAGGCTAGGGGGCCTAGATGAGCAGTTCTTC
cdr3_aa: CASSRLGGLDEQFF

j_call: TRBJ2-1
d_call: TRBD2
v_call: TRBV7-2
clone_size: .
cdr3_nt: TGTGCCAGCAGCTTAGGGGTTGGACTAGGCTACAATGAGCAGTTCTTC
cdr3_aa: CASSLGVGLGYNEQFF

j_call: TRBJ1-6
d_call: TRBD1
v_call: TRBV3-1/TRBV3-2
clone_size: many
cdr3_nt: TGTGCCAGCAATTGGTTGGACAGGGTTAATTCACCCCTCCACTTT
cdr3_aa: CASNWLDRVNSPLHF

j_call: TRBJ2-1
d_call: .
v_call: TRBV6-2/TRBV6-3
clone_size: .
cdr3_nt: TGTGCCAGCAGTTACTCCCGGGTTACCTCCTACAATGAGCAGTTCTTC
cdr3_aa: CASSYSRVTSYNEQFF